This record looks at one T cell receptor beta chain sequence and its context. The source of the sample is a study of blood T cell repertoires in COVID-19. At the level of the study: Samples came from the United States, Italy and Spain, spanning acute and convalescent COVID-19. T cells, B-cell-depleted T cells, or PBMCs provided the cDNA or gDNA that served as material.

The cohort comprised adults aged 18 to 89 years residing in approximately 25 US areas. Authors' data handling: Researchers report that nucleated cell counts were estimated from reference gene primer amplification. Using immunoSEQ multiplex PCR, the repertoire was profiled, and TCRdb retains in-frame clones only, with some absent. The V and J calls and clone size come from that table; D and trimming were worked out from the DNA. The top ten clones hold 1.2% of a sample with a few hundred thousand clones, about nine tenths of them seen once. Looked up from germline, CDR1 is SGHAT and CDR2 is FQDESV (reference sequence). The junction had 5 bases not matched to a gene; V was cut back by 2 bases and J by 4 bases. The CDR3 extends over 15 amino acids.

The chain employs TRBV11-1 and TRBJ2-5, with TRBD1 matching over 9 bases. Sequencing was done on a sample of PBMCs or T cells enriched from blood (not recorded which). The TCR sequence derives from a human donor in a cohort exposed to, infected with or recovered from COVID-19 (not recorded which). The donor label of this sample is uncertain. The CDR3 sequence: CASSLWGQGAETQYF. The CDR3 nucleotides are TGTGCCAGCAGCTTATGGGGACAGGGTGCAGAGACCCAGTACTTC.